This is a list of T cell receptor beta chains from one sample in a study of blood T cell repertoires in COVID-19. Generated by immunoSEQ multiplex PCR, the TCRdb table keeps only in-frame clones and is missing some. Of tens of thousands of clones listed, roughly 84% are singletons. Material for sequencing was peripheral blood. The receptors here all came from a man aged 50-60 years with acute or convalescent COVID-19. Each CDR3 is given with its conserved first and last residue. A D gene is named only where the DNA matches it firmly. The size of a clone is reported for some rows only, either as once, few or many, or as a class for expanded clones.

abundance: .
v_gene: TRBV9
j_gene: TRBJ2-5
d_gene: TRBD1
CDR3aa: CASSASGTGEETQYF

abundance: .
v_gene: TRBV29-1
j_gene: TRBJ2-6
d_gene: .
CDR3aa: CSAYSSGANVLTF

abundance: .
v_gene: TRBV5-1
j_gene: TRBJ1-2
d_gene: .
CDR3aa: CASSLTATYGYTF

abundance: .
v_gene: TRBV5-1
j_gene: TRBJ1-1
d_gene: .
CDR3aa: CASSSGEAASLNTEAFF

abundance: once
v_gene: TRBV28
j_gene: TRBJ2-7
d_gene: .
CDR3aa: CASSLSLMLSFTYEQYF

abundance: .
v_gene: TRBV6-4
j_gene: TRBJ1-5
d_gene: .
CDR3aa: CASSDRRTTGIDQPQHF

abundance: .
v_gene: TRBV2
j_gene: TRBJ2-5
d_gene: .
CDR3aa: CASSHGEISFSQETQYF

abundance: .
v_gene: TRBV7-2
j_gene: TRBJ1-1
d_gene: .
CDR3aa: CASSLIFEPQIEAFF

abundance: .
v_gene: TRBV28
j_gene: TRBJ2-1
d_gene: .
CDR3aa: CASTPGLDEQFF

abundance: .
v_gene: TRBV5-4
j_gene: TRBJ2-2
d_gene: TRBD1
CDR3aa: CASSSGQGAPTGELFF

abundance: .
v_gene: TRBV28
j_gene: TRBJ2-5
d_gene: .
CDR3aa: CASSFEQNTYQETQYF

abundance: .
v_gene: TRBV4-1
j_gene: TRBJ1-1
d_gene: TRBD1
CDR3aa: CASSRTGMSAEAFF

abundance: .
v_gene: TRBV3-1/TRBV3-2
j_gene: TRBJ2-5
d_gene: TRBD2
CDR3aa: CASSQDNAGTRETQYF

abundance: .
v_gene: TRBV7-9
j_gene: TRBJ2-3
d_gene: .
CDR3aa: CASSPSGRTDTQYF

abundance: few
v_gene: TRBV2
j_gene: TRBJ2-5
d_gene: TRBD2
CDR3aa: CASREQTSGQETQYF

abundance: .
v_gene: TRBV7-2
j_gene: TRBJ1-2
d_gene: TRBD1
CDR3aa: CASSLDGQGTNGYTF

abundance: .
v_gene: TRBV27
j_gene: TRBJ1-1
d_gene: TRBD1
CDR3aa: CASSSRVRTGPNMNTEAFF

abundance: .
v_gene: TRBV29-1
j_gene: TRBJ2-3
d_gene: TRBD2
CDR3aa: CSVEDRLAVSTDTQYF

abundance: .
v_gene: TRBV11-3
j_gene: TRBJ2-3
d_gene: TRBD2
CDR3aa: CASSSFGAAGAYGTDTQYF

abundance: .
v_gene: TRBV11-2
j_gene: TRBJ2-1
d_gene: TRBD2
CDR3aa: CASSSLAGGGEQFF

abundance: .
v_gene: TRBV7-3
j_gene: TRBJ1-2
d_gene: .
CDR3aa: CASSKEVGLSYTF

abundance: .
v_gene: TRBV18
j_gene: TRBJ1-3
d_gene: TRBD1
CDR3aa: CASRDRVDAGNTIYF

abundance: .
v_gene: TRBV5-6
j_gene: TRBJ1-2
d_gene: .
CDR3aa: CASSLAPPGGYTF

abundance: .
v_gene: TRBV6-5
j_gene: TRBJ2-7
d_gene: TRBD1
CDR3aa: CASSYSAGGTYEQYF

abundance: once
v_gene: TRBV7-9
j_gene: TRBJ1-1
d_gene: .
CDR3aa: CASSLTGNTEAFF

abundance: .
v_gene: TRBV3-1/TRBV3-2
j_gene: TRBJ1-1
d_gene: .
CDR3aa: CASSQGGHTEAFF

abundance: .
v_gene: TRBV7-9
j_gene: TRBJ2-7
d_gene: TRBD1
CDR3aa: CASSLNRQGFGEQYF

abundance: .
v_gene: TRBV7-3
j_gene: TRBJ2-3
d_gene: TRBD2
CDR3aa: CASSLTAGFSTDTQYF

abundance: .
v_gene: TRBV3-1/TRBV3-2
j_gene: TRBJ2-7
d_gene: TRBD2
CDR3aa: CASSRGGSYEQYF

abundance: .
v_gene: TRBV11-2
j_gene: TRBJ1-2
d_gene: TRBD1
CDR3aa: CASSQQGDYGYTF

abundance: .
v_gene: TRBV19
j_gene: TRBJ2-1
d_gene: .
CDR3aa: CASSIDRDISYNEQFF

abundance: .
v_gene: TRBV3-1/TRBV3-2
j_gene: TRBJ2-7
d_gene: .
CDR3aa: CASSQVAGQVSEQYF